This T cell receptor beta chain was sequenced in a study of T cells in Graves' hyperthyroidism and ophthalmopathy. Study-wide points: It was a median about 6.5 months before onset that the model predicted ophthalmopathy.

Amplification of TCR beta CDR3 regions was performed using RNA transcripts as template. First-round RT-PCR targeting the TCR CDR3 was performed with the HTBI primer set. MiXCR, applied by TCRdb to the multiplex PCR reads, yields one record per CDR3 protein. In the table there are more than 300,000 distinct CDR3 sequences, under 20% of which are singletons. Lactation, pregnancy, other autoimmune disease or uncontrolled infection excluded patients. The CDR3 totals 13 residues. The ends were cut back, 8 bases at V and 0 bases at J, with 8 bases in the middle. Germline V gene sequence: CDR1 MNHNS, CDR2 SASEGT. This clonotype was counted between two and nine times. The antigen is unknown.

The V and J genes are TRBV6-1 and TRBJ2-1; D possibly corresponds to TRBD2 (6 bases). The sequenced sample was blood. This TCR came from a man between 18 and 35 years old with Graves' ophthalmopathy. CDR3 nucleotides: TGTGCCAGCCGACTAGACTCCTACAATGAGCAGTTCTTC. This sequence encodes CASRLDSYNEQFF.